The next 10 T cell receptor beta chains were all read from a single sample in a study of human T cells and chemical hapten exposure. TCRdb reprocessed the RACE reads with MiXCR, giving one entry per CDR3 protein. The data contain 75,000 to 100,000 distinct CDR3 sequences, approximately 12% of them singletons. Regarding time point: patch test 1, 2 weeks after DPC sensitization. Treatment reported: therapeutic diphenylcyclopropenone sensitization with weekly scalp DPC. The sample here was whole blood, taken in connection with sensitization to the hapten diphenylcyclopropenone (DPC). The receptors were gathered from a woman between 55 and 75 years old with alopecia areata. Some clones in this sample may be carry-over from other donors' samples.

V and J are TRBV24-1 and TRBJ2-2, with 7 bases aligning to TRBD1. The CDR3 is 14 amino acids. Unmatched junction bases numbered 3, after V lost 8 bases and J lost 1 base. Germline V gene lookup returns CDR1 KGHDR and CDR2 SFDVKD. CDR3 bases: TGTGCCACCAATCACAGGGGGAACACCGGGGAGCTGTTTTTT. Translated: CATNHRGNTGELFF.

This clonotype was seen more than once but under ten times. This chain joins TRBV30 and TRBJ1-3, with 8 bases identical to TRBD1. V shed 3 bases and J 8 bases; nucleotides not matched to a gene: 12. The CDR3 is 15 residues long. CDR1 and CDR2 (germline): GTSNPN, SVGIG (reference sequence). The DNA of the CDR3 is TGTGCCTGGAGGGCCGGACAGGGATCCGGGGACACCATATATTTT. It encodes CAWRAGQGSGDTIYF.

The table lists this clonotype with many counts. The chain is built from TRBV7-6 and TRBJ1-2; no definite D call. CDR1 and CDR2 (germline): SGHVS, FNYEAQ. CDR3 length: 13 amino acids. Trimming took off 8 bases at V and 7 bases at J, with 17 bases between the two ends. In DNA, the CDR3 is TGTGCCAGCGCCCCATACGAATGGGCTGGCTACACCTTC. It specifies CASAPYEWAGYTF.

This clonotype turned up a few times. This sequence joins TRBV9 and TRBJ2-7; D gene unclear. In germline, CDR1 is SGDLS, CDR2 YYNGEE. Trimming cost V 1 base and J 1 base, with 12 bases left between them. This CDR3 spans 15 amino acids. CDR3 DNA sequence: TGTGCCAGCAGCGTAAAGTTGGGCCCATCCTACGAGCAGTACTTC. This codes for CASSVKLGPSYEQYF.

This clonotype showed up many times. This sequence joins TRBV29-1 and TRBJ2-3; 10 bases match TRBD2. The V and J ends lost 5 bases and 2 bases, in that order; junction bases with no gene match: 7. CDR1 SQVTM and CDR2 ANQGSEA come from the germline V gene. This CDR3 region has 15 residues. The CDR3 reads CSVPRTSGDTDTQYF. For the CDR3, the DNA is TGCAGCGTTCCGCGGACTAGCGGTGACACAGATACGCAGTATTTT.

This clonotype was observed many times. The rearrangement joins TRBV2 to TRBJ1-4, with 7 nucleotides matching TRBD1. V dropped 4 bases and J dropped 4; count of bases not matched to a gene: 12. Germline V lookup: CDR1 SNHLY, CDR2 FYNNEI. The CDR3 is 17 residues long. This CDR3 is CASSVAVGGHHNEKLFF. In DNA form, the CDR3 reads TGTGCCAGCAGTGTCGCAGTAGGGGGCCACCATAATGAAAAACTGTTTTTT.

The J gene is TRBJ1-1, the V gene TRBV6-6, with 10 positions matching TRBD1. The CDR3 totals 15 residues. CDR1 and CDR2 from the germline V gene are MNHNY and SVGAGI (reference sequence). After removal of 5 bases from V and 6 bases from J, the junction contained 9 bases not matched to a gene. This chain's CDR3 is CASSAGQGNVAEAFF. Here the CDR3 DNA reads TGTGCCAGCAGTGCGGGACAGGGGAATGTTGCTGAAGCTTTCTTT.

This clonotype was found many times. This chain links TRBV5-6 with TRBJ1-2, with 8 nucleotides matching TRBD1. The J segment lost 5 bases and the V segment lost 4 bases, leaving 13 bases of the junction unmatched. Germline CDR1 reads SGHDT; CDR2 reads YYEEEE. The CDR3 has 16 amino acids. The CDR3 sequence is CASSPNTGTGVYGYTF. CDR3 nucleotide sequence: TGTGCCAGCAGCCCCAACACCGGGACAGGCGTGTATGGCTACACCTTC.

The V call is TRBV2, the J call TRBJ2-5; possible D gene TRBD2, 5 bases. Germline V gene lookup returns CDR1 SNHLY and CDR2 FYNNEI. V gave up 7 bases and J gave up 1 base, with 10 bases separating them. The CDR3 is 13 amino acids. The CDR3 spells CASIRDSQETQYF. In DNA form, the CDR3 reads TGTGCCAGCATCCGGGATTCCCAAGAGACCCAGTACTTC.

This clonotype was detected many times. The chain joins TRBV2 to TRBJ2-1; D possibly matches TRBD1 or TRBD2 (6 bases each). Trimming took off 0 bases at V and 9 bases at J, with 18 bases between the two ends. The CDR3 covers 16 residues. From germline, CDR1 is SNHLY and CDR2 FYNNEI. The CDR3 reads CASSEAVGGGWSEQFF. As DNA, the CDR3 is TGTGCCAGCAGTGAAGCTGTAGGAGGGGGGTGGAGTGAGCAGTTCTTC.